This T cell receptor (beta chain) was captured by sequencing in a study of blood T cell repertoires in COVID-19. As for the study in general: Samples of COVID-19 (acute and convalescent) were obtained from the United States, Italy and Spain. The analysed material was cDNA or gDNA that came from T cells, B-cell-depleted T cells, or PBMCs.

Authors' analysis steps: Reference gene primer amplification gave nucleated cell count estimates. Sequencing used immunoSEQ multiplex PCR; TCRdb keeps in-frame clones, though not all of them. Clone size and the V and J calls come from that table; the DNA yielded D and trimming. The table shows about 230,000 clones, with about 79% occurring only once. The length of the CDR3 is 12 residues. Germline V gives CDR1 MNHEY, CDR2 SVGAGI. The V end lost 7 bases, the J end lost 1 base, and 7 bases lay between the germline ends. The clonotype was recovered from a middle-aged man who had recovered from COVID-19. Material: peripheral blood. The chain combines TRBV6-5 with TRBJ1-1; D uncertain. CDR3 protein: CASNIANTEAFF. CDR3 nucleotide sequence: TGTGCCAGCAACATCGCGAACACTGAAGCTTTCTTT.